Detailed here is one T cell receptor beta chain. These data are taken from a study of blood T cell repertoires in COVID-19. Method: immunoSEQ multiplex PCR; TCRdb's copy keeps in-frame clones and lacks some. The sample carries 90,000 to 140,000 clones, roughly four fifths recorded once. The material sequenced was peripheral blood. The clonotype originates from a woman in her 70s with acute or convalescent COVID-19.

DNA of the CDR3: TGCGCCAGCAGCCAAGACGGACAGGGGCCTCTAAACACTGAAGCTTTCTTT. This gives the protein CASSQDGQGPLNTEAFF. This rearrangement joins TRBV4-3 to TRBJ1-1, with 9 nucleotides matching TRBD1. Germline V gene lookup returns CDR1 LGHNA and CDR2 YSLEER. V shed 0 bases and J 2 bases; nucleotides not matched to a gene: 7. This CDR3 is built from 17 residues.